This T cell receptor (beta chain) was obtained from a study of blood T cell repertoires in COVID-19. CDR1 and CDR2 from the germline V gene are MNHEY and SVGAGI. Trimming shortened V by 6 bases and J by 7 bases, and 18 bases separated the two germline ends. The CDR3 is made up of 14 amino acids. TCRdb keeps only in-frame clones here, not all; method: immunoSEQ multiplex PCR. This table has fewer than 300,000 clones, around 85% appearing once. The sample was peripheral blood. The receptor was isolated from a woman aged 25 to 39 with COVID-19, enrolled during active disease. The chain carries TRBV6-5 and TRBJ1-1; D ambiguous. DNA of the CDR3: TGTGCCAGCAGGACGGGGTTAACGAAGGGTGAAGCTTTCTTT. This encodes CASRTGLTKGEAFF.